Each of the 13 T cell receptor beta chains below was sequenced from the same sample in a study of shared clonotypes between healthy human individuals. Assay: immunoSEQ multiplex PCR; the TCRdb copy retains only in-frame clones and omits some. This table holds over a million clones, approximately 97% found once. Sequencing was done on a sample of naive CD4+ T cells sorted from blood. Described subset: CD45RA+ positively selected. The receptors originated from a man in his thirties or forties in good health.

The chain couples TRBV9 to TRBJ2-1; 13 positions match TRBD2. The germline CDR1 and CDR2 sequences are SGDLS and YYNGEE. This CDR3 spans 21 amino acids. With 4 bases clipped from V and 0 bases from J, the junction kept 16 bases outside the gene matches. The CDR3 loop is CASSPRQGLAGLVRSYNEQFF. CDR3 coding DNA: TGTGCCAGCAGCCCCCGGCAGGGACTAGCGGGACTTGTTCGCTCCTACAATGAGCAGTTCTTC.

Comments on this clone: Other DNA variants within this sample encode the same CDR3. This chain joins TRBV9 and TRBJ1-5; D remains unclear. CDR1 and CDR2 (germline): SGDLS, YYNGEE. V lost 0 bases to trimming and J lost 5 bases, with 6 bases between them. This CDR3 is 13 amino acids long. CDR3 loop: CASSVDGDQPQHF. In DNA, the CDR3 is TGTGCCAGCAGCGTAGACGGTGATCAGCCCCAGCATTTT.

The gene calls are TRBV7-9 and TRBJ1-4; the D gene is possibly TRBD1 (6 bases). Trimming removed 2 bases from V and 0 bases from J, with 10 bases in between. CDR1 SEHNR and CDR2 FQNEAQ come from the germline V gene (reference sequence). CDR3 size: 16 residues. The CDR3 sequence: CASSLMGGATNEKLFF. DNA for the CDR3: TGTGCCAGCAGCTTAATGGGGGGCGCAACTAATGAAAAACTGTTTTTT.

The rearrangement joins TRBV7-2 to TRBJ2-5, with D uncertain. Germline values: CDR1 SGHTA, CDR2 FQGNSA. CDR3 length equals 12 residues. V shed 5 bases and J shed 5 bases, with 9 bases lying between them. Written as DNA, the CDR3 is TGTGCCAGCAGCCAAGTTGGGGAGACCCAGTACTTC. Protein: CASSQVGETQYF. The whole variable domain, filled in from reference TRBV7-2 and TRBJ2-5, reads GAGVSQSPSNKVTEKGKDVELRCDPISGHTALYWYRQSLGQGLEFLIYFQGNSAPDKSGLPSDRFSAERTGGSVSTLTIQRTQQEDSAVYLCASSQVGETQYFGPGTRLLVL.

The rearrangement joins TRBV6-6 to TRBJ2-7, with TRBD2 matching over 11 bases. Losses at the gene ends were 10 bases for V and 2 bases for J; bases not matched to a gene: 10. The CDR3 length is 15 residues. The germline V gene has CDR1 MNHNY and CDR2 SVGAGI (reference sequence). The CDR3 coding sequence is TGTGCCACCAGCCCCAGACTAGCGGGACCCTACGAGCAGTACTTC. Translated, it gives CATSPRLAGPYEQYF.

V is TRBV19 and J is TRBJ1-1; 8 bases map to TRBD1. The CDR3 is 15 residues long. J lost 4 bases, V lost 5 bases, and 9 bases had no gene match. The V gene's germline CDR1 is LNHDA and CDR2 SQIVND (reference sequence). CDR3 in DNA: TGTGCCAGTAGTCCTTTCGGGACAGGTCGCACTGAAGCTTTCTTT. Translating gives CASSPFGTGRTEAFF.

The V call is TRBV27, the J call TRBJ2-3; the match to TRBD2 covers 10 bases. CDR1 MNHEY and CDR2 SMNVEV come from the germline V gene (reference sequence). This CDR3 comprises 19 residues. V lost 2 bases, J lost 3 bases, and 14 bases stayed unmatched. CDR3 amino acids: CASSLMRGRPSGSTDTQYF. CDR3 nucleotide sequence: TGTGCCAGCAGTTTAATGCGAGGGAGACCTAGCGGGAGTACAGATACGCAGTATTTT.

The chain employs TRBV5-1 and TRBJ2-2, with 7 positions matching TRBD2. The V and J ends lost 9 bases and 6 bases, in that order; junction bases with no gene match: 11. The CDR3 is 14 amino acids. Per the germline V gene, CDR1 is SGHRS and CDR2 is YFSETQ. CDR3 residues: CATAGGSAPGELFF. The CDR3 nucleotides read TGCGCCACCGCGGGCGGGAGCGCCCCCGGGGAGCTGTTTTTT.

The CDR3 loop is CATSRDRNTIYF. CDR3 sequence (DNA): TGTGCCACCAGCAGAGATCGGAACACCATATATTTT. The chain is built from TRBV15 and TRBJ1-3; D is unresolved. Germline V gives CDR1 LNHNV, CDR2 YYDKDF (reference sequence). The germline V and J ends were trimmed by 0 bases and 7 bases, with 4 bases remaining between them. The CDR3 runs to 12 residues. The variable domain in full, with the rest retrieved from reference TRBV15 and TRBJ1-3, is DAMVIQNPRYQVTQFGKPVTLSCSQTLNHNVMYWYQQKSSQAPKLLFHYYDKDFNNEADTPDNFQSRRPNTSFCFLDIRSPGLGDTAMYLCATSRDRNTIYFGEGSWLTVV.

The chain links TRBV20-1 to TRBJ2-5; no definite D call. The end of the DNA fits TRBJ2-7 better, so the J call may be wrong. This CDR3 is 11 amino acids long. Germline lookup yields CDR1 DFQATT and CDR2 SNEGSKA (reference sequence). The CDR3 region is CSARLIYEQYF. Written as DNA, the CDR3 is TGCAGTGCTAGACTTATCTACGAGCAGTACTTC.

The J gene is TRBJ2-7, the V gene TRBV6-5; TRBD1 agrees at 8 bases. The CDR3 is made up of 16 amino acids. Germline V gene data show CDR1 as MNHEY and CDR2 as SVGAGI. The ends lost 0 bases at V and 0 bases at J; junction bases unmatched: 4. CDR3 amino acids: CASSYSQTGGSYEQYF. CDR3 nucleotide sequence: TGTGCCAGCAGTTACTCACAAACAGGGGGCTCCTACGAGCAGTACTTC.

The chain is built from TRBV5-1 and TRBJ2-5; tentative D call: TRBD1 (6 bases). Germline values: CDR1 SGHRS, CDR2 YFSETQ. This CDR3 spans 14 amino acids. Deletions cut 4 bases from V and 2 bases from J, with 12 bases between. The CDR3 DNA sequence: TGCGCCAGCAGCCCGAACAGGGTTCAAGAGACCCAGTACTTC. Translated, it gives CASSPNRVQETQYF.

The V and J genes are TRBV7-9 and TRBJ1-1; D possibly corresponds to TRBD1 (6 bases). Trimming removed 4 bases at V and 11 bases at J, with 8 bases between. Germline CDR1 and CDR2: SEHNR and FQNEAQ (reference sequence). This CDR3 is built from 10 residues. The CDR3 is CASSSGQAFF. In DNA, the CDR3 is TGTGCCAGCAGCTCCGGACAGGCTTTCTTT. The whole variable domain, remainder taken from reference TRBV7-9 and TRBJ1-1, is DTGVSQNPRHKITKRGQNVTFRCDPISEHNRLYWYRQTLGQGPEFLTYFQNEAQLEKSRLLSDRFSAERPKGSFSTLEIQRTEQGDSAMYLCASSSGQAFFGQGTRLTVV.